A selection of T cell receptor beta chains follows, all from one sample in a study of PD-1 blockade in classical Hodgkin lymphoma. Produced via immunoSEQ multiplex PCR; TCRdb's table is partial and in-frame only. The repertoire includes approximately 17,000 clones, around three fifths of them detected once, and around 8% sits in the top ten. The input for sequencing was peripheral blood mononuclear cells (PBMCs), taken before the second cycle of nivolumab. The receptors shown here come from a human donor with classical Hodgkin lymphoma. The conserved cysteine and the conserved F or W are not part of the CDR3 here.

J gene	CDR3 length	V gene	CDR3 protein
TRBJ2-2	12	TRBV15	ATSRTGNTGELF
TRBJ2-5	12	TRBV7-2	ASSLGSGQETQY
TRBJ1-1	12	TRBV5-1	ASSLDLLGTEAF
TRBJ2-5	14	TRBV9	ASSVGTDSLRETQY
TRBJ2-3	13	TRBV5-5	ASSLGGSGADTQY
TRBJ2-7	14	TRBV2	ASSAGLAGGAYEQY
TRBJ2-3	14	TRBV27	ASRPIGGGYTDTQY
TRBJ1-5	11	TRBV19	ASDRGVNQPQH
TRBJ2-1	11	TRBV19	ASRYTGDNEQF
TRBJ1-5	13	TRBV6-1	ASSRTDYSNQPQH
TRBJ1-6	13	TRBV19	ASSPRTGDNSPLH
TRBJ2-3	15	TRBV2	ASSPRVLAGSTDTQY
TRBJ1-5	12	TRBV5-4	ASSPGGGNQPQH
TRBJ2-1	13	TRBV19	ASGDSGSSSNEQF
TRBJ2-3	13	TRBV7-6	ASSPRGGLTDTQY
TRBJ2-3	12	TRBV27	ASSRTGVRDTQY
TRBJ2-2	15	TRBV19	ASISGTYSPNTGELF
TRBJ2-1	13	TRBV27	ASSSGQGLYNEQF
TRBJ2-3	13	TRBV5-4	ASSLGGAGTDTQY
TRBJ2-1	13	TRBV5-8	ASSLNRGLYNEQF
TRBJ1-6	11	TRBV5-1	ASSLDYNSPLH
-	13	TRBV11-3	ASSLDGTGGREQY
TRBJ2-7	12	TRBV7-2	ASSVIGTAYEQY
TRBJ2-5	13	TRBV14	ASSQRGLAGETQY
TRBJ2-7	14	TRBV2	ASSEALASGSYEQY
TRBJ2-5	9	TRBV29-1	GTGKQETQY
TRBJ2-1	12	TRBV11-2	ASSLRGLYNEQF
TRBJ2-2	13	TRBV9	ASSVERTYTGELF
TRBJ1-1	15	TRBV11-2	ASSFLFVARQNTEAF
TRBJ2-2	12	TRBV29-1	SVEDFTGSGELF
TRBJ2-5	14	TRBV27	ASSLSGTSGRETQY
TRBJ2-7	11	TRBV11-2	ASSLDDYYEQY
TRBJ2-7	11	TRBV29-1	SVWAGNTYEQY
TRBJ2-1	13	TRBV2	ASSPTQGSYNEQF
TRBJ1-1	13	TRBV5-6	ASSLWQGAMTEAF
TRBJ1-5	12	TRBV6-1	ASSVLTGDQPQH
TRBJ1-2	12	TRBV9	ASSVGKGSDGYT
TRBJ1-1	11	TRBV6-5	ASSLTGGTEAF
TRBJ2-7	12	TRBV6-1	ASSELGGSYEQY
TRBJ2-7	12	TRBV9	ASSVGGPMDEQY
TRBJ2-3	16	TRBV4-1	ASSRSGLAGGGADTQY
TRBJ1-1	11	TRBV2	ASSQGWNTEAF
TRBJ2-1	9	TRBV2	ASTSANEQF